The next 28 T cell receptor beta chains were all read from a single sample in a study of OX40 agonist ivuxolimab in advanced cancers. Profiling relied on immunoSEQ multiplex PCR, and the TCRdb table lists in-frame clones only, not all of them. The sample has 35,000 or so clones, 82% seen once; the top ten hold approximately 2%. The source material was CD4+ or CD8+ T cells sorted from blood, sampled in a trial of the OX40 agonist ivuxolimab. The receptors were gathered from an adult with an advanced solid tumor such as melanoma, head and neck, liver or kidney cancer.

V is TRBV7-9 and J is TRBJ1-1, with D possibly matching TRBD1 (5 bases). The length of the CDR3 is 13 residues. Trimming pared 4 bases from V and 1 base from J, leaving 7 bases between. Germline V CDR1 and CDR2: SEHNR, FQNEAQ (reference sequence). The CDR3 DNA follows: TGTGCCAGCAGCTCTGGGGGGAACACTGAAGCTTTCTTT. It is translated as CASSSGGNTEAFF.

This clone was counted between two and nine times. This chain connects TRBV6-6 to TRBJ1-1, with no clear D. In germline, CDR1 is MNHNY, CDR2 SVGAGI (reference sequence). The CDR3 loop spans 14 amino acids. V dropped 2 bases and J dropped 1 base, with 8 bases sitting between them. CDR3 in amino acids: CASSYKPENTEAFF. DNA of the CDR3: TGTGCCAGCAGTTACAAGCCAGAGAACACTGAAGCTTTCTTT.

The CDR3 region is CASSEGYRHGYTF. The CDR3 nucleotides read TGTGCCAGCAGTGAAGGGTACCGCCATGGCTACACCTTC. The J gene is TRBJ1-2, the V gene TRBV2; unclear D gene. Per germline, CDR1 SNHLY and CDR2 FYNNEI. The V end was cut by 1 base, the J end by 6 bases, with 9 bases between. The CDR3 runs 13 residues.

CDR3 sequence (DNA): TGCGCCAGCAGCCAAGAAAGGGGGACTAGCGGGCACCAAGAGACCCAGTACTTC. The encoded protein is CASSQERGTSGHQETQYF. The genes are TRBV4-1 and TRBJ2-5, with 12 bases aligning to TRBD2. V lost 0 bases and J lost 0; bases outside the gene matches: 5. This CDR3 contains 18 residues. In germline, CDR1 is MGHRA, CDR2 YSYEKL.

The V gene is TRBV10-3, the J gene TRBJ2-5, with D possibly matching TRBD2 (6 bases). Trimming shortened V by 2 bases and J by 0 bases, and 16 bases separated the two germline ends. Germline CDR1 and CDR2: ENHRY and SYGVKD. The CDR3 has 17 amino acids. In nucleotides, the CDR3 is TGTGCCATCAGTGAGCCCGCCCCTGGGGGGTACCAAGAGACCCAGTACTTC. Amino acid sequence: CAISEPAPGGYQETQYF.

CDR3 DNA: TGTGCCAGCAGCCCCGAAAACTACAATGAGCAGTTCTTC. Translating gives CASSPENYNEQFF. V gene TRBV2 combines with J gene TRBJ2-1; D call uncertain. Looked up from germline, CDR1 is SNHLY and CDR2 is FYNNEI. V lost 6 bases to trimming and J lost 3 bases, with 9 bases between them. CDR3 length: 13 amino acids.

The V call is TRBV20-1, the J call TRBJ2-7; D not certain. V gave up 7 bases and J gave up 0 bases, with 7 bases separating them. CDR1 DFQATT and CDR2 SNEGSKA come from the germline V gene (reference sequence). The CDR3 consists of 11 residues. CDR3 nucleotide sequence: TGCAGTGTGCCCAGCTCCTACGAGCAGTACTTC. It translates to CSVPSSYEQYF.

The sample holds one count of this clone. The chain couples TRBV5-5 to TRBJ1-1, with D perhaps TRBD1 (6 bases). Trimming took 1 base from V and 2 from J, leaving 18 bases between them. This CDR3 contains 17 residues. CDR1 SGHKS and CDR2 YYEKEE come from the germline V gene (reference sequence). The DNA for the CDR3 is TGTGCCAGCAGCTTGTTTCCCTGGACAGTCGGAAACACTGAAGCTTTCTTT. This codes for CASSLFPWTVGNTEAFF.

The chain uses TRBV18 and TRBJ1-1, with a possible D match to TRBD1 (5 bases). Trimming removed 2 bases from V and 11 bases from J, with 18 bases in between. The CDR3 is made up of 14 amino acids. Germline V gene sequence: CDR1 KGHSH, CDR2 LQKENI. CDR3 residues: CASSPSTGGGIAFF. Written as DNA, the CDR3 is TGTGCCAGCTCACCATCCACCGGGGGGGGTATCGCTTTCTTT.

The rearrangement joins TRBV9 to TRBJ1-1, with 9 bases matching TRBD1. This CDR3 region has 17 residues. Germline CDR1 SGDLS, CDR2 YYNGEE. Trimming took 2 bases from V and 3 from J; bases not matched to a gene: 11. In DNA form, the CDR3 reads TGTGCCAGCAGCGTCACCCCCGACAGGGGGGGAGACACTGAAGCTTTCTTT. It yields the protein CASSVTPDRGGDTEAFF.

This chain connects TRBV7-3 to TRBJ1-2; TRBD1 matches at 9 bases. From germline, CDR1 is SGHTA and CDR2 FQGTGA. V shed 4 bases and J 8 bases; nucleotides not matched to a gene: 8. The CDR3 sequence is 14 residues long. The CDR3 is CASSSSGQGGGYTF. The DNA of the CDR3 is TGTGCCAGCAGCTCCTCGGGACAGGGAGGAGGCTACACCTTC. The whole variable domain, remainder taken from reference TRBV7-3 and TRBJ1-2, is GAGVSQTPSNKVTEKGKYVELRCDPISGHTALYWYRQSLGQGPEFLIYFQGTGAADDSGLPNDRFFAVRPEGSVSTLKIQRTERGDSAVYLCASSSSGQGGGYTFGSGTRLTVV.

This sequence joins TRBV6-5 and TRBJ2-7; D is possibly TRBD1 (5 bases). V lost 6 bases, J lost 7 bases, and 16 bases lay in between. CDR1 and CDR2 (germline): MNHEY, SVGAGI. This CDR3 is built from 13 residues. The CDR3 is CASRGPSRREQYF. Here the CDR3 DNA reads TGTGCCAGCAGGGGGCCTTCTCGTCGAGAGCAGTACTTC.

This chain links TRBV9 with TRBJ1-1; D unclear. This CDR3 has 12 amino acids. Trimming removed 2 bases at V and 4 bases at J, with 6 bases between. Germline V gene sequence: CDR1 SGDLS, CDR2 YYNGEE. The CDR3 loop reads CASSVGFTEAFF. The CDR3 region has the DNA TGTGCCAGCAGCGTCGGGTTCACTGAAGCTTTCTTT.

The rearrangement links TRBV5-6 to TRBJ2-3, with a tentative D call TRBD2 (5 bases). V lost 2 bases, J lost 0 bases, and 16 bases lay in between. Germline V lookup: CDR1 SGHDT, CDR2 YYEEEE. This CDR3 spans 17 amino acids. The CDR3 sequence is CASSFRRTGTSTDTQYF. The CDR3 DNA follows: TGTGCCAGCAGCTTCCGTCGGACTGGCACTAGCACAGATACGCAGTATTTT.

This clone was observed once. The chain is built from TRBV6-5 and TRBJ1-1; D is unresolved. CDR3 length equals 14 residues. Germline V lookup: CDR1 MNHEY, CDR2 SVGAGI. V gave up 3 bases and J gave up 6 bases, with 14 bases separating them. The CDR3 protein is CASSYIGQTSEAFF. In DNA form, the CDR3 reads TGTGCCAGCAGTTATATCGGGCAGACTTCTGAAGCTTTCTTT.

This CDR3 reads CANATGSESGTQYF. CDR3 coding DNA: TGTGCCAACGCGACAGGGTCCGAGAGCGGGACGCAGTATTTT. This chain joins TRBV2 and TRBJ2-3, with D possibly TRBD1 on 7 matching bases. This CDR3 contains 14 residues. Trimming removed 10 bases at V and 9 bases at J, with 23 bases between. Germline CDR1 and CDR2: SNHLY and FYNNEI.

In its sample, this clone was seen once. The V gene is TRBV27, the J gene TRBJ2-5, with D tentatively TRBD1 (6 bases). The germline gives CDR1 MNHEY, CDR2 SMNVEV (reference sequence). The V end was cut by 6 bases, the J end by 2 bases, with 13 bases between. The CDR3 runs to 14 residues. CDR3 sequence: CASRTWGTQETQYF. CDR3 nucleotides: TGTGCCAGCAGAACCTGGGGGACACAAGAGACCCAGTACTTC.

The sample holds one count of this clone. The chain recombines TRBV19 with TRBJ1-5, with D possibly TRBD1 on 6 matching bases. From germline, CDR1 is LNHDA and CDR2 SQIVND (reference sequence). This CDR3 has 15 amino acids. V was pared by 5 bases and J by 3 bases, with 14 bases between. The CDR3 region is CASSPRGGLNQPQHF. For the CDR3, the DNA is TGTGCCAGTAGTCCCAGAGGGGGGCTCAATCAGCCCCAGCATTTT.

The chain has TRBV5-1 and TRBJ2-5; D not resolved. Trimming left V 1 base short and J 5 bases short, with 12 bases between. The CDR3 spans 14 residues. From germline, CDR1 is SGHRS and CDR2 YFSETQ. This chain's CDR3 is CASSLSSPGETQYF. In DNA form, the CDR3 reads TGCGCCAGCAGCTTGAGCAGTCCCGGTGAGACCCAGTACTTC. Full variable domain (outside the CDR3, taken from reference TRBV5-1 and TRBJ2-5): KAGVTQTPRYLIKTRGQQVTLSCSPISGHRSVSWYQQTPGQGLQFLFEYFSETQRNKGNFPGRFSGRQFSNSRSEMNVSTLELGDSALYLCASSLSSPGETQYFGPGTRLLVL.

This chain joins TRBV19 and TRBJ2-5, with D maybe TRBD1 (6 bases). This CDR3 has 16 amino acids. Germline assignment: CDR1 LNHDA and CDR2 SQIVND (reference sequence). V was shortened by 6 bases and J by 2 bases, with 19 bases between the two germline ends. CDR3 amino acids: CASSRDRLRGQETQYF. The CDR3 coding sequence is TGTGCCAGTAGCCGAGACAGGCTAAGGGGTCAAGAGACCCAGTACTTC.

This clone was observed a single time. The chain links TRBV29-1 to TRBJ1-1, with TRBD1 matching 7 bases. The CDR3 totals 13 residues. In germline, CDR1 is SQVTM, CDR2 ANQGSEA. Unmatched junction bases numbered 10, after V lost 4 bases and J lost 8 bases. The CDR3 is CSVVRDSRSEAFF. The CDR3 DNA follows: TGCAGCGTTGTCCGGGACAGCAGATCGGAAGCTTTCTTT.

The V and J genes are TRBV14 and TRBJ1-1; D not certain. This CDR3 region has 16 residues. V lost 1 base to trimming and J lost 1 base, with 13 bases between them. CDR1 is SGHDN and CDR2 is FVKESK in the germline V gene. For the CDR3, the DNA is TGTGCCAGCAGCCAAGTGGGTAAGGGAAGGAACACTGAAGCTTTCTTT. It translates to CASSQVGKGRNTEAFF. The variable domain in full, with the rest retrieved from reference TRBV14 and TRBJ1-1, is EAGVTQFPSHSVIEKGQTVTLRCDPISGHDNLYWYRRVMGKEIKFLLHFVKESKQDESGMPNNRFLAERTGGTYSTLKVQPAELEDSGVYFCASSQVGKGRNTEAFFGQGTRLTVV.

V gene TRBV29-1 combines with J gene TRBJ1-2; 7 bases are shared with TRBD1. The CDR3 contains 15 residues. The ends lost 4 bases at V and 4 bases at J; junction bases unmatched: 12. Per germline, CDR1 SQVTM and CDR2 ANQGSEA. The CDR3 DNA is TGCAGCGTTGGCGCCCGGGGCAGGGGGGGCTATGGCTACACCTTC. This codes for CSVGARGRGGYGYTF.

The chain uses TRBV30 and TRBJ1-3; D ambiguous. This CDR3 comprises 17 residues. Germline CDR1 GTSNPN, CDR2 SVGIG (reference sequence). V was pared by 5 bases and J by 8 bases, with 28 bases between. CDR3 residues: CAWLRWAGQNPSDTIYF. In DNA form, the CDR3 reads TGTGCCTGGCTGCGGTGGGCTGGCCAGAACCCGTCGGACACCATATATTTT.

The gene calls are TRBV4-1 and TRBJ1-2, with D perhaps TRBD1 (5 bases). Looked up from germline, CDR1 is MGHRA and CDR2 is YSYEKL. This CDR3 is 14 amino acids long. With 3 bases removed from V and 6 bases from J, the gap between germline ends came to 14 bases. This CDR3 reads CASSQLRGKNGYTF. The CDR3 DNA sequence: TGCGCCAGCAGCCAGTTAAGGGGTAAGAATGGCTACACCTTC.

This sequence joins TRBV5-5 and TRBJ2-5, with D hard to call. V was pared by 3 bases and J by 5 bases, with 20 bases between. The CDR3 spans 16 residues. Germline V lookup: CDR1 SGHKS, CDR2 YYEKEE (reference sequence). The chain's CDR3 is CASSSQRHRYDETQYF. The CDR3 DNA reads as TGTGCCAGCAGCTCACAGAGACATCGGTATGATGAGACCCAGTACTTC. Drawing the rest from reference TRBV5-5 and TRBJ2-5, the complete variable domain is DAGVTQSPTHLIKTRGQQVTLRCSPISGHKSVSWYQQVLGQGPQFIFQYYEKEERGRGNFPDRFSARQFPNYSSELNVNALLLGDSALYLCASSSQRHRYDETQYFGPGTRLLVL.

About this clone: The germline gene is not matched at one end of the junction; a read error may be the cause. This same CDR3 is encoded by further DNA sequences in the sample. The CDR3 DNA follows: TGTGCTAGCAGCCGATCCGTGGCGGGGAACTATGGCTACACCTTC. Protein: CASSRSVAGNYGYTF. This chain joins TRBV7-9 and TRBJ1-2; D gene ambiguous. This CDR3 is built from 15 residues. Germline V gives CDR1 SEHNR, CDR2 FQNEAQ (reference sequence).

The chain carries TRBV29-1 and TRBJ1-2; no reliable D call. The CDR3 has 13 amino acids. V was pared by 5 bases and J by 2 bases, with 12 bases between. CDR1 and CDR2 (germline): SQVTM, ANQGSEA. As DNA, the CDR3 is TGCAGCGTTCGTTTCGGCGGGAACTATGGCTACACCTTC. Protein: CSVRFGGNYGYTF.